This TCR beta chain was recovered during a study of T cell changes during pregnancy in multiple sclerosis. The table came from immunoSEQ multiplex PCR; TCRdb's copy has only in-frame clones and leaves some out. The sample consists of some 55,000 clones, approximately 92% of them appearing once. Germline V gene lookup returns CDR1 MRHNA and CDR2 SNTAGT. The CDR3 consists of 17 residues. Deletions cut 0 bases from V and 9 bases from J, with 18 bases between. The sequence derives from a female donor in good health, enrolled as a control in a pregnancy study. The source material was peripheral blood, sampled after pregnancy. V is TRBV6-4 and J is TRBJ1-6, with D tentatively TRBD1 (6 bases). CDR3 bases: TGTGCCAGCAGTGACTCGGTACCGGGACAAGAATTTTCACCCCTCCACTTT. Translating it yields CASSDSVPGQEFSPLHF.